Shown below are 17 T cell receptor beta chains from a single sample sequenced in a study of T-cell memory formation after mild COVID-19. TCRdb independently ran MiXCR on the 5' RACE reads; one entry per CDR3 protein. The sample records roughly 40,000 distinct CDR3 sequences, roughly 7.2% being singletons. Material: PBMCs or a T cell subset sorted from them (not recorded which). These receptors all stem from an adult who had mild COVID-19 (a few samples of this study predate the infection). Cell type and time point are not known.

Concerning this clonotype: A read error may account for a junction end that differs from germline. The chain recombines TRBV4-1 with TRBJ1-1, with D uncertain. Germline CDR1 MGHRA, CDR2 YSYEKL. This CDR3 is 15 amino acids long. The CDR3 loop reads CASTQHPWGNTEAFF. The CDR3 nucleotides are TGCGCCAGCACCCAACACCCGTGGGGGAACACTGAAGCTTTCTTT.

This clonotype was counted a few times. The DNA for the CDR3 is TGTGCCAGCAGTTACGACGGGGCAGCCAACGAGCAGTACTTC. Translating it yields CASSYDGAANEQYF. This rearrangement joins TRBV6-5 to TRBJ2-7, with D possibly called TRBD1 or TRBD2 (5 bases each). The CDR3 runs to 14 residues. Germline loops: CDR1 MNHEY, CDR2 SVGAGI. The germline V and J ends were trimmed by 2 bases and 5 bases, with 13 bases remaining between them.

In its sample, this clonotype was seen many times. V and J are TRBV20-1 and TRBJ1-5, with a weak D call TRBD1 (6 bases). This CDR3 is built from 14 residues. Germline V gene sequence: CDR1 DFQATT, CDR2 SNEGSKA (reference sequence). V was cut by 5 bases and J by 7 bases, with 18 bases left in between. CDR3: CSAPAQGPKQPQHF. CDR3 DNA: TGCAGTGCTCCCGCGCAGGGGCCGAAGCAGCCCCAGCATTTT.

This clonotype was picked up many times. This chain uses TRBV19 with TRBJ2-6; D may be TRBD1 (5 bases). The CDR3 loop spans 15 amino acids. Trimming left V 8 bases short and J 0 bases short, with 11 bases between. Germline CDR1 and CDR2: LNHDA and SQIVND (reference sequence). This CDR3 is CASRVQGSGANVLTF. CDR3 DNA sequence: TGTGCCAGTCGGGTCCAGGGCTCTGGGGCCAACGTCCTGACTTTC.

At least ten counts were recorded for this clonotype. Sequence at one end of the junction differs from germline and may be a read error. The CDR3: CSARGVAGVRGTDTQYF. The DNA of the CDR3 is TGCAGCGCTAGGGGGGTAGCGGGGGTTAGGGGCACAGATACGCAGTATTTT. This chain joins TRBV20-1 and TRBJ2-3, with 9 bases fitting TRBD2. The CDR3 is 17 amino acids. Germline V gene lookup returns CDR1 DFQATT and CDR2 SNEGSKA (reference sequence).

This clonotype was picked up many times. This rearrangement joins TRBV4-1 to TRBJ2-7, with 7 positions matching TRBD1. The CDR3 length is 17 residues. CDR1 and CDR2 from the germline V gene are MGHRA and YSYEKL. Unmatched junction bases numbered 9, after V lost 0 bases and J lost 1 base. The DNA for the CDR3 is TGCGCCAGCAGCCAAGATGGCGCCCGACAGGGATCCTACGAGCAGTACTTC. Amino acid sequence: CASSQDGARQGSYEQYF.

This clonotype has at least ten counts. The CDR3 sequence: CASSPSGTSGSNEQFF. The CDR3 region has the DNA TGTGCCAGCAGCCCCTCCGGGACTAGCGGGAGTAATGAGCAGTTCTTC. The chain couples TRBV3-1 to TRBJ2-1, with TRBD2 matching 14 bases. The CDR3 extends over 16 amino acids. V shed 4 bases, J shed 7 bases, and the junction held 6 bases outside the gene matches. The germline gives CDR1 LGHDT, CDR2 YNNKEL (reference sequence).

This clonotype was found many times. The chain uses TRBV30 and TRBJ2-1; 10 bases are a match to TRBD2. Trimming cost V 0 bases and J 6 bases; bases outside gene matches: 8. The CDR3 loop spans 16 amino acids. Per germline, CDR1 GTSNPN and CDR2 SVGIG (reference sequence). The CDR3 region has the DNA TGTGCCTGGAGTGTTTTTTTTAGCGGGGGGCCCAATGAGCAGTTCTTC. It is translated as CAWSVFFSGGPNEQFF.

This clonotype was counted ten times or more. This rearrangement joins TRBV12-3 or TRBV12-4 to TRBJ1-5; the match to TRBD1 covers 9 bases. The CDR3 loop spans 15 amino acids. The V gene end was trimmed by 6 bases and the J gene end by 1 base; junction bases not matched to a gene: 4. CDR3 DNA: TGTGCCAGCAGACGGACAGGGGAGAGCAATCAGCCCCAGCATTTT. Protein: CASRRTGESNQPQHF.

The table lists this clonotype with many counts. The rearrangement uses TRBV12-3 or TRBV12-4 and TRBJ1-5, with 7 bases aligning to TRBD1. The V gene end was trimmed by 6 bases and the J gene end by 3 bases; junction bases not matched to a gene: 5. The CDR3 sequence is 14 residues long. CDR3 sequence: CASRRGQNNQPQHF. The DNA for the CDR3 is TGTGCCAGCAGACGGGGACAGAACAATCAGCCCCAGCATTTT.

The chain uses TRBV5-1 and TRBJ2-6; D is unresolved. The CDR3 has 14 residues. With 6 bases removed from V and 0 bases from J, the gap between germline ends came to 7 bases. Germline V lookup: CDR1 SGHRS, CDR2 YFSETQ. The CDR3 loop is CASTPGSGANVLTF. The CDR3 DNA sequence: TGCGCCAGCACCCCGGGCTCTGGGGCCAACGTCCTGACTTTC.

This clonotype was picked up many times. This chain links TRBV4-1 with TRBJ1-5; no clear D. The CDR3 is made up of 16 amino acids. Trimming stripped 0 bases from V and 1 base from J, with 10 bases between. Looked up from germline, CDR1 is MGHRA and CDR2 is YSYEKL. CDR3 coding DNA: TGCGCCAGCAGCCAAGAGTCTGGGTTAAGCAATCAGCCCCAGCATTTT. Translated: CASSQESGLSNQPQHF.

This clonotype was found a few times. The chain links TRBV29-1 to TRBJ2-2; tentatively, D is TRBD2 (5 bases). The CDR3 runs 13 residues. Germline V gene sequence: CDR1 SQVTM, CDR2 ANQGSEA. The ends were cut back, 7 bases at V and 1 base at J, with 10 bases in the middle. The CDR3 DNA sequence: TGCAGCGGCGGGCAGGTGAACACCGGGGAGCTGTTTTTT. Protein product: CSGGQVNTGELFF.

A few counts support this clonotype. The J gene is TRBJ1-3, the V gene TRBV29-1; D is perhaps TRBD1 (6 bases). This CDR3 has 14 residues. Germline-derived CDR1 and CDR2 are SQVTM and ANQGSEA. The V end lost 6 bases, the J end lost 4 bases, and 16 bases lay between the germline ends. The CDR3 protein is CSVDSTGFGNTIYF. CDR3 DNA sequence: TGCAGCGTCGATAGCACAGGGTTCGGAAACACCATATATTTT.

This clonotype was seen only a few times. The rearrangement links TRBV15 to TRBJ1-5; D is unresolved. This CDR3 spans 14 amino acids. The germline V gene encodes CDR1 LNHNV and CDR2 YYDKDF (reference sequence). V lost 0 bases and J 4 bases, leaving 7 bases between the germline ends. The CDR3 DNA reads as TGTGCCACCAGCAGAGATCACGTAAATCAGCCCCAGCATTTT. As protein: CATSRDHVNQPQHF.

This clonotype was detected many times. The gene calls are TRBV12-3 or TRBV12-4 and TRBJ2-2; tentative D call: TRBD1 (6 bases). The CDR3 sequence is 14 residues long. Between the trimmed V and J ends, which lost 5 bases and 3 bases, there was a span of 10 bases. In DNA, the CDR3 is TGTGCCAGCAGTGCAGGACAGTACACCGGGGAGCTGTTTTTT. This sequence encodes CASSAGQYTGELFF.

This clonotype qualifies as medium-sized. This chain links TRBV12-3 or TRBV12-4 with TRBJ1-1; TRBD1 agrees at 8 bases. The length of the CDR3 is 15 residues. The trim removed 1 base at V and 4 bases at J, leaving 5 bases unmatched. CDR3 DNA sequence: TGTGCCAGCAGTTTAGGGACAGGGTGGTCCACTGAAGCTTTCTTT. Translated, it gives CASSLGTGWSTEAFF.